These T cell receptor beta chains were read from a single sample in a study of blood T cell repertoires in COVID-19. Profiled with immunoSEQ multiplex PCR; TCRdb holds only in-frame clones, not every one. There are tens of thousands of clones in the sample; 60% to 80% occur only once, and 12% lies in the top ten. The sample taken for sequencing was peripheral blood. These TCRs come from a human donor in a cohort sampled during active COVID-19. Both conserved end residues are part of each CDR3. A D gene is named only where the DNA matches it firmly. Some rows mark clone size as missing; the rest say once, few, many or name a class of expanded clone.

-	-	TRBV7-2	TRBJ2-7	TGTGCCAGCAGCTTAGGCAGGACACCAGGCGAGCAGTACTTC	CASSLGRTPGEQYF
TRBD1	-	TRBV28	TRBJ2-7	TGTGCCAGCAGCCAACTGGTCCCAGGGGGTGAGCAGTACTTC	CASSQLVPGGEQYF
-	-	TRBV5-1	TRBJ2-5	TGCGCCAGCAGCTGGGACATCAACCAAGAGACCCAGTACTTC	CASSWDINQETQYF
-	-	TRBV10-3	TRBJ2-3	TGTGCCATCAGTGATCCGGGGACTAGCACAGATACGCAGTATTTT	CAISDPGTSTDTQYF
-	few	TRBV11-1	TRBJ1-1	TGTGCCAGCAGCTTAAGTTCAGGGTCGACGAACACTGAAGCTTTCTTT	CASSLSSGSTNTEAFF
TRBD2	-	TRBV2	TRBJ2-7	TGTGCCAGCAGCAGACTAGCGGAGGGTTCCTACGAGCAGTACTTC	CASSRLAEGSYEQYF
-	-	TRBV4-2	TRBJ2-7	TGTGCCAGCAGCCCCTTCCGTGGGACTTCTACCTACGAGCAGTACTTC	CASSPFRGTSTYEQYF
-	-	TRBV12-3/TRBV12-4	TRBJ1-1	TGTGCCAGCAGTTTCGGACAGCTCACTGAAGCTTTCTTT	CASSFGQLTEAFF
-	medium-sized	TRBV4-1	TRBJ2-7	TGCGCCAGCAGCCCAAGGGGTTTAGGTGAGCAGTACTTC	CASSPRGLGEQYF
-	-	TRBV5-1	TRBJ2-5	TGCGCCGGATCTTCGGGGGAAAACCAAGAGACCCAGTACTTC	CAGSSGENQETQYF
-	-	TRBV4-3	TRBJ2-5	TGCGCCAGCAGCCAAGATCTGCGGGGCGGGGAGACCCAGTACTTC	CASSQDLRGGETQYF
TRBD1	once	TRBV12-3/TRBV12-4	TRBJ2-1	TGTGCCAGCAGTTACGGACAGGGGTGGAAGTTCTTC	CASSYGQGWKFF
TRBD1	-	TRBV6-2/TRBV6-3	TRBJ1-4	TGTGCCAGCAGTTTCACCTGGACAGGGACCGGTCTGTTTTTT	CASSFTWTGTGLFF
-	few	TRBV3-1/TRBV3-2	TRBJ1-5	TGTGCCAGCACCGGCGGGGGAAGCAATCAGCCCCAGCATTTT	CASTGGGSNQPQHF
TRBD2	-	TRBV6-1	TRBJ2-1	TGTGCCAGCAGTGCCCCCAGGACTAGCGACTACAATGAGCAGTTCTTC	CASSAPRTSDYNEQFF
-	-	TRBV9	TRBJ2-1	TGTGCCAGCAGCGTTTTCGCGAGCTCCTACAATGAGCAGTTCTTC	CASSVFASSYNEQFF
TRBD2	-	TRBV3-1/TRBV3-2	TRBJ2-1	TGTGCCAGCAGCCACCGACTAGCGGTCGGCGATGAGCAGTTCTTC	CASSHRLAVGDEQFF
-	-	TRBV7-9	TRBJ1-4	TGTGCCAGCAGCTTTGACAGTTCAACTAATGAAAAACTGTTTTTT	CASSFDSSTNEKLFF
-	-	TRBV12-3/TRBV12-4	TRBJ2-2	TGTGCCAGCAGTACGGCGGACGGGGAGCTGTTTTTT	CASSTADGELFF
TRBD2	-	TRBV10-2	TRBJ2-3	TGCGCCAGCAGTGAGTCGACTAGCGGGACGCAGTATTTT	CASSESTSGTQYF
TRBD1	-	TRBV25-1	TRBJ2-5	TGTGCCAGCAGTGCACCGGGACAGGGATGGGGGACCCAGTACTTC	CASSAPGQGWGTQYF
TRBD1	-	TRBV11-3	TRBJ2-3	TGTGCCAGCAGCCGTACCGGACAGGGAGAATATACGCAGTATTTT	CASSRTGQGEYTQYF
-	-	TRBV3-1/TRBV3-2	TRBJ2-5	TGTGCCAGCAGCCTTGCCCGCACAGGGGGGGGAGAGACCCAGTACTTC	CASSLARTGGGETQYF
TRBD1	once	TRBV18	TRBJ2-5	TGTGCCAGCTCACGGATCTCCCCAGGACAGGGGGCGAAGGAGACCCAGTACTTC	CASSRISPGQGAKETQYF
TRBD2	-	TRBV6-4	TRBJ2-7	TGTGCCAGCAGTGAATGGGGGGGCGAGCAGTACTTC	CASSEWGGEQYF
-	-	TRBV20-1	TRBJ1-3	TGCAGTGCCCTAACTGGAAACACCATATATTTT	CSALTGNTIYF
-	-	TRBV24-1	TRBJ2-2	TGTGCCACCAGTGATTGGGCAGGCCCGGCCGGGGAGCTGTTTTTT	CATSDWAGPAGELFF
-	-	TRBV5-1	TRBJ1-3	TGCGCCAGCAGCTTGCAGGGAGGGGATTTAGGAAACACCATATATTTT	CASSLQGGDLGNTIYF
TRBD1	-	TRBV7-2	TRBJ2-1	TGTGCCAGCAGCGAGCGACAGGGGGTGTACAATGAGCAGTTCTTC	CASSERQGVYNEQFF
-	once	TRBV5-8	TRBJ1-4	TGTGCCAGCAGCCACCGGGCCCGGGGAGATGGACTGTTTTTT	CASSHRARGDGLFF
-	-	TRBV3-1/TRBV3-2	TRBJ1-1	TGTGCCAGCAGCCAAGTGGGGGCTCGAGAAGCTTTCTTT	CASSQVGAREAFF
TRBD1	-	TRBV24-1	TRBJ2-5	TGTGCCACCAGTTCAGGGGGCGCGGGGCAAGAGACCCAGTACTTC	CATSSGGAGQETQYF
TRBD2	-	TRBV27	TRBJ2-2	TGTGCCAGCAGTTCCCCAATCCTAGCGGGGGTGAACACCGGGGAGCTGTTTTTT	CASSSPILAGVNTGELFF
TRBD1	once	TRBV9	TRBJ1-2	TGTGCCACGCTTAGCGGCGCCCCCCCACAGGGGGACTATGGCTACACCTTC	CATLSGAPPQGDYGYTF
TRBD2	-	TRBV3-1/TRBV3-2	TRBJ2-1	TGTGCCAGCAGCCAAGTGGGTAGCGGGGGCGACAATGAGCAGTTCTTC	CASSQVGSGGDNEQFF
-	-	TRBV2	TRBJ2-7	TGTGCCAGCAGTGTAAAGGCCGGGGGCGAGCAGTACTTC	CASSVKAGGEQYF
-	-	TRBV4-1	TRBJ2-3	TGCGCCAGCAGCCAGAGGACTGGGGGGATTCGGGATACACAGTATTTT	CASSQRTGGIRDTQYF
TRBD1	-	TRBV5-1	TRBJ1-2	TGCGCCAGCAGCAGGGGACAGGGGATGGTTGGCTACACCTTC	CASSRGQGMVGYTF
TRBD1	-	TRBV24-1	TRBJ2-3	TGTGCCACCGCAAGACAGGGTAAGACAGATACGCAGTATTTT	CATARQGKTDTQYF
TRBD1	-	TRBV19	TRBJ1-5	TGTGCCAGTAGTGAGGGGGCCTCGGCCCAGCATTTT	CASSEGASAQHF
TRBD1	-	TRBV9	TRBJ1-3	TGTGCCAGCAGCGTAGGCGACAGGGAGGTGACTCTTCGTGGAAACACCATATATTTT	CASSVGDREVTLRGNTIYF
-	-	TRBV7-2	TRBJ2-2	TGTGCCAGCAGCTTTCTAAACAGGAGGAACACCGGGGAGCTGTTTTTT	CASSFLNRRNTGELFF
TRBD1	once	TRBV5-6	TRBJ2-1	TGTGCCAGCAGCAAACGGACAGGGGTTGTCTACAATGAGCAGTTCTTC	CASSKRTGVVYNEQFF
TRBD1	-	TRBV5-4	TRBJ2-2	TGTGCCAGCAGCTCACAGGGGGCGCGGTACACCGGGGAGCTGTTTTTT	CASSSQGARYTGELFF
TRBD2	-	TRBV12-5	TRBJ2-5	TGTGCTAGTGGTCTGGGACTAGCGTTCCAAGAGACCCAGTACTTC	CASGLGLAFQETQYF
-	-	TRBV9	TRBJ1-6	TGTGCCAGCAGCGTAGCCCGGGAGGGTTCACCCCTCCACTTT	CASSVAREGSPLHF
-	-	TRBV28	TRBJ1-4	TGTGCCAGCAGTTTAAGTCCAGGGTTGAAAAAACTGTTTTTT	CASSLSPGLKKLFF
-	-	TRBV19	TRBJ1-3	TGTGCCAGTAGCCGTGATGGGGGGACCGGAAACACCATATATTTT	CASSRDGGTGNTIYF
-	-	TRBV7-9	TRBJ2-3	TGTGCCAGCAGCTTAGATGTAGACACAGATACGCAGTATTTT	CASSLDVDTDTQYF
-	-	TRBV13	TRBJ1-5	TGTGCCAGCAGCTTCGGTAAAAATCAGCCCCAGCATTTT	CASSFGKNQPQHF
-	once	TRBV21-1	TRBJ2-3	TGTGCCAGCGGGGTGGGGGCAGCAAAGTTGACTAGCTCTGGCACAGATACGCAGTATTTT	CASGVGAAKLTSSGTDTQYF
-	-	TRBV4-3	TRBJ1-1	TGCGCCAGCAGCCAGGGCACAGGGTGGGGCACTGAAGCTTTCTTT	CASSQGTGWGTEAFF
-	-	TRBV27	TRBJ1-4	TGTGCCAGCAGCCCCAGGGGAGGGATTGAAAAACTGTTTTTT	CASSPRGGIEKLFF
TRBD1	-	TRBV9	TRBJ1-1	TGTGCCAGCAGTCTCGGACAGGGGGCGATCACTGAAGCTTTCTTT	CASSLGQGAITEAFF